The 29 T cell receptor beta chains reported below all come from one sample, sequenced in a study of T-cell reconstitution after alpha-beta-depleted transplantation in children. This sample's TCRbeta library carried unique molecular identifier barcodes. Via MiXCR, TCRdb re-called the PCR reads, giving one row per CDR3 protein. The sample shows a few hundred thousand distinct CDR3 sequences, around 16% of them seen only once. The sequencing here drew on PBMCs from the stem cell graft donor, taken from the stem cell graft. These receptors originate from a human donor who donated a stem cell graft to a child with acute lymphoblastic leukemia.

With regard to this clonotype: At one end, the junction sequence differs from germline, possibly due to a read error. V gene TRBV3-1 combines with J gene TRBJ2-1; 10 nucleotides line up with TRBD2. Germline CDR1 is LGHDT and CDR2 is YNNKEL (reference sequence). CDR3 length equals 17 residues. The CDR3 region is CATSQDSETSGYNEQFF. The CDR3, as DNA: TGTGCCACCAGCCAAGATAGCGAGACTAGCGGGTACAATGAGCAGTTCTTC.

The chain recombines TRBV5-1 with TRBJ1-1; D not certain. Germline CDR1 is SGHRS and CDR2 is YFSETQ. V dropped 3 bases and J dropped 0 bases, with 9 bases sitting between them. This CDR3 has 14 amino acids. For the CDR3, the DNA is TGCGCCAGCAGCTCTCTGACCGTGAACACTGAAGCTTTCTTT. Translation gives CASSSLTVNTEAFF. Full variable domain (outside the CDR3, taken from reference TRBV5-1 and TRBJ1-1): KAGVTQTPRYLIKTRGQQVTLSCSPISGHRSVSWYQQTPGQGLQFLFEYFSETQRNKGNFPGRFSGRQFSNSRSEMNVSTLELGDSALYLCASSSLTVNTEAFFGQGTRLTVV.

This clonotype occurred once. V and J are TRBV12-3 or TRBV12-4 and TRBJ2-3, with 7 bases matching TRBD2. The trim removed 6 bases at V and 3 bases at J, leaving 9 bases unmatched. The length of the CDR3 is 15 residues. The CDR3 region is CASSRLADNTDTQYF. The CDR3 nucleotides are TGTGCCAGCAGCCGGCTAGCGGATAATACAGATACGCAGTATTTT.

V usage is TRBV7-8 and J usage is TRBJ2-3, with D uncertain. Germline V CDR1 and CDR2: SGHVS, FQNEAQ. This CDR3 contains 15 residues. V was clipped by 1 base and J by 2 bases, with 10 bases between them. CDR3 loop: CASSLVELSTDTQYF. CDR3 sequence (DNA): TGTGCCAGCAGCTTAGTAGAGCTATCCACAGATACGCAGTATTTT.

Comment on this clonotype: Being one base from a much bigger clone, this may be a read error. The chain links TRBV6-2 or TRBV6-3 to TRBJ2-7; 9 positions match TRBD1. The CDR3 has 13 amino acids. V shed 6 bases and J 2 bases; nucleotides not matched to a gene: 2. Germline CDR1 reads MNHEY; CDR2 reads SVGEGT. CDR3 sequence (DNA): TGTGCCAGCAGGCGGACAGGGGCCTACGAGCAGTACTTC. Its translation is CASRRTGAYEQYF.

V and J are TRBV7-2 and TRBJ2-3; 15 bases match TRBD2. The V gene's germline CDR1 is SGHTA and CDR2 FQGNSA. The V segment lost 5 bases and the J segment 5 bases; nucleotides outside the gene matches: 5. The CDR3 has 16 amino acids. The CDR3 region is CASSLGLAGGQDTQYF. CDR3 coding DNA: TGTGCCAGCAGCCTAGGACTAGCGGGAGGGCAAGATACGCAGTATTTT.

In its sample, this clonotype was seen a few times. The V and J genes are TRBV12-3 or TRBV12-4 and TRBJ1-4; no clear D gene. This CDR3 is 15 amino acids long. Trimming pared 6 bases from V and 4 bases from J, leaving 15 bases between. Here the CDR3 reads CASSPPEGFNEKLFF. The CDR3 region has the DNA TGTGCCAGCAGCCCCCCGGAGGGCTTTAATGAAAAACTGTTTTTT.

This chain connects TRBV15 to TRBJ1-4, with D hard to call. Trimming removed 1 base from V and 7 bases from J, with 10 bases in between. Looked up from germline, CDR1 is LNHNV and CDR2 is YYDKDF (reference sequence). CDR3 length: 14 amino acids. CDR3 in DNA: TGTGCCACCAGCAGAGGGGTAGAGCCTGAAAAACTGTTTTTT. This codes for CATSRGVEPEKLFF.

The V call is TRBV20-1, the J call TRBJ2-3, with 11 bases aligning to TRBD2. Germline V CDR1 and CDR2: DFQATT, SNEGSKA (reference sequence). CDR3 length: 16 amino acids. V lost 2 bases to trimming and J lost 0 bases; unmatched junction nucleotides: 4. CDR3: CSARKGLAVSTDTQYF. CDR3 bases: TGCAGTGCTAGAAAGGGACTAGCGGTTAGCACAGATACGCAGTATTTT.

This chain links TRBV12-3 or TRBV12-4 with TRBJ2-5, with TRBD2 matching over 10 bases. With 5 bases clipped from V and 6 bases from J, the junction kept 12 bases outside the gene matches. This CDR3 is 16 amino acids long. The chain's CDR3 is CASSKPGTSAFQTQYF. The DNA for the CDR3 is TGTGCCAGCAGTAAGCCCGGGACTAGCGCGTTTCAGACCCAGTACTTC.

In this sample, this clonotype turned up many times. A read error is likely, as this CDR3 ends without the conserved phenylalanine or tryptophan. No DNA is shown, since the ends of the CDR3 on it are uncertain; the CDR3 is the one TCRdb lists. This chain joins TRBV29-1 and TRBJ2-5; TRBD1 reflects the table's D call only, with no check against the DNA. Germline assignment: CDR1 SQVTM and CDR2 ANQGSEA. The CDR3 comprises 12 residues, both ends counted. The chain's CDR3 is CSVDVVEGQGVV.

The genes are TRBV5-4 and TRBJ2-6; either TRBD1 or TRBD2 may supply D (6 bases each). CDR1 SGHNT and CDR2 YYREEE come from the germline V gene (reference sequence). V lost 3 bases and J lost 1, with 35 bases in between. The CDR3 totals 24 residues. The CDR3 is CASSYGGLRGKGPGATSGANVLTF. DNA for the CDR3: TGTGCCAGCAGCTACGGCGGGTTGAGGGGCAAAGGGCCGGGGGCAACTTCTGGGGCCAACGTCCTGACTTTC.

The chain employs TRBV2 and TRBJ2-7; TRBD1 matches at 10 bases. V was clipped by 7 bases and J by 2 bases; unmatched bases: 2. From germline, CDR1 is SNHLY and CDR2 FYNNEI. CDR3 length: 13 residues. The DNA for the CDR3 is TGTGCCAGCATGGGACAGGGGACCTACGAGCAGTACTTC. Its translation is CASMGQGTYEQYF.

This clonotype has just a few counts. This chain connects TRBV5-1 to TRBJ1-2; D gene unclear. Germline lookup yields CDR1 SGHRS and CDR2 YFSETQ. The V gene lost 4 bases and the J gene lost 5 bases, with 15 bases spanning the gap. CDR3 length: 14 residues. The DNA for the CDR3 is TGCGCCAGCAGCCGACCCGGATTCCTTTATGGCTACACCTTC. As protein: CASSRPGFLYGYTF.

This clonotype was recorded a few times. The chain recombines TRBV10-3 with TRBJ2-1; TRBD2 agrees at 11 bases. Germline V gene data show CDR1 as ENHRY and CDR2 as SYGVKD. CDR3 length: 16 amino acids. The junction had 5 bases not matched to a gene; V was cut back by 2 bases and J by 5 bases. CDR3 DNA sequence: TGTGCCATCAGTGAGCAGGCTAGCGGGGGGAACAATGAGCAGTTCTTC. Protein sequence: CAISEQASGGNNEQFF.

This clonotype was found a few times. The chain joins TRBV7-3 to TRBJ2-7; TRBD2 matches at 8 bases. V shed 5 bases, J shed 5 bases, and the junction held 8 bases outside the gene matches. Germline V lookup: CDR1 SGHTA, CDR2 FQGTGA. The CDR3 consists of 14 residues. The CDR3 bases are TGTGCCAGCAGCATGACGGGAGGGCCTAACGAGCAGTACTTC. The encoded protein is CASSMTGGPNEQYF.

There are many counts of this clonotype. This rearrangement joins TRBV15 to TRBJ2-1; the match to TRBD2 covers 14 bases. There are 19 residues in the CDR3. Germline V gene lookup returns CDR1 LNHNV and CDR2 YYDKDF (reference sequence). Germline trimming cut 2 bases from V and 6 bases from J; bases unmatched to any gene: 12. CDR3 residues: CATSRTGTSGSIGINEQFF. CDR3 DNA sequence: TGTGCCACCAGCAGAACCGGGACTAGCGGGAGCATTGGGATCAATGAGCAGTTCTTC.

This clonotype has at least ten counts. J is TRBJ2-1 and V is TRBV5-1, with TRBD2 matching over 8 bases. Germline CDR1 is SGHRS and CDR2 is YFSETQ. This CDR3 is built from 15 residues. Trimming took 2 bases from V and 7 from J; bases not matched to a gene: 8. The CDR3 DNA reads as TGCGCCAGCAGCTTACCAACTAGCGGAAATAATGAGCAGTTCTTC. Translation gives CASSLPTSGNNEQFF.

This clonotype has a handful of counts. V gene TRBV5-1 combines with J gene TRBJ2-1, with D possibly called TRBD1 or TRBD2 (6 bases each). The germline gives CDR1 SGHRS, CDR2 YFSETQ. CDR3 size: 11 residues. Trimming removed 2 bases at V and 16 bases at J, with 13 bases between. In DNA, the CDR3 is TGCGCCAGCAGCTTTCAAGGGGGGCAATTCTTC. Amino acid sequence: CASSFQGGQFF. Full variable domain (outside the CDR3, taken from reference TRBV5-1 and TRBJ2-1): KAGVTQTPRYLIKTRGQQVTLSCSPISGHRSVSWYQQTPGQGLQFLFEYFSETQRNKGNFPGRFSGRQFSNSRSEMNVSTLELGDSALYLCASSFQGGQFFGPGTRLTVL.

This rearrangement joins TRBV20-1 to TRBJ2-1; a possible D gene is TRBD1 (6 bases). The germline CDR1 and CDR2 sequences are DFQATT and SNEGSKA (reference sequence). The germline V and J ends were trimmed by 5 bases and 5 bases, with 13 bases remaining between them. This CDR3 spans 13 amino acids. This chain's CDR3 is CSAPRDTNNEQFF. DNA of the CDR3: TGCAGTGCTCCCCGGGACACGAACAATGAGCAGTTCTTC.

This clonotype has more than one count but fewer than ten. V usage is TRBV14 and J usage is TRBJ2-5; a possible D gene is TRBD2 (6 bases). Germline lookup yields CDR1 SGHDN and CDR2 FVKESK. V was clipped by 3 bases and J by 4 bases, with 15 bases between them. The CDR3 totals 15 residues. The CDR3 here is CASSHPLARGETQYF. The CDR3 DNA sequence: TGTGCCAGCAGCCATCCCCTAGCGAGGGGAGAGACCCAGTACTTC.

The chain combines TRBV12-3 or TRBV12-4 with TRBJ2-3, with D perhaps matching TRBD1 (5 bases). The CDR3 is 14 residues long. Trimming removed 3 bases at V and 5 bases at J, with 12 bases between. The chain's CDR3 is CASSFAGLGDTQYF. As DNA, the CDR3 is TGTGCCAGCAGTTTTGCAGGGCTAGGAGATACGCAGTATTTT.

This clonotype has a count of ten or more. The V gene is TRBV5-1, the J gene TRBJ2-2, with 7 bases identical to TRBD2. After removal of 5 bases from V and 1 base from J, the junction contained 11 bases not matched to a gene. Germline-derived CDR1 and CDR2 are SGHRS and YFSETQ. The length of the CDR3 is 17 residues. The CDR3 reads CASRMGYLAENTGELFF. The CDR3 region has the DNA TGCGCCAGCAGGATGGGGTACCTAGCGGAGAACACCGGGGAGCTGTTTTTT.

The V call is TRBV5-1, the J call TRBJ2-2, with 9 bases lining up with TRBD2. The CDR3 totals 17 residues. V dropped 0 bases and J dropped 0; count of bases not matched to a gene: 3. Germline CDR1 is SGHRS and CDR2 is YFSETQ. CDR3 DNA sequence: TGCGCCAGCAGCTTGGACCCTAGCGGGACGAACACCGGGGAGCTGTTTTTT. This codes for CASSLDPSGTNTGELFF.

The CDR3 sequence is CASSRGTFSSYEQYF. CDR3 coding DNA: TGCGCCAGCAGCCGCGGGACTTTTAGCTCCTACGAGCAGTACTTC. The chain recombines TRBV4-1 with TRBJ2-7, with D maybe TRBD2 (6 bases). The V and J ends lost 4 bases and 0 bases respectively, with 13 bases between them. Germline lookup yields CDR1 MGHRA and CDR2 YSYEKL. The CDR3 has 15 amino acids.

A few counts support this clonotype. The chain links TRBV5-1 to TRBJ1-4, with TRBD1 as a possible D gene (5 bases). The germline V and J ends were trimmed by 4 bases and 5 bases, with 18 bases remaining between them. CDR3 size: 16 residues. Germline V lookup: CDR1 SGHRS, CDR2 YFSETQ. In DNA form, the CDR3 reads TGCGCCAGCAGCCCCATGGGACTGCCCGGGAATGAAAAACTGTTTTTT. It is translated as CASSPMGLPGNEKLFF.

The gene calls are TRBV11-2 and TRBJ1-1; no definite D call. The CDR3 spans 14 residues. Trimming removed 5 bases at V and 3 bases at J, with 13 bases between. Germline V gives CDR1 SGHAT, CDR2 FQNNGV. The CDR3 DNA follows: TGTGCCAGCAGCCGTCCCGACGGCCACACTGAAGCTTTCTTT. Translating gives CASSRPDGHTEAFF.

In its sample, this clonotype was seen a few times. The chain links TRBV12-3 or TRBV12-4 to TRBJ2-5; TRBD1 matches 9 bases. V lost 7 bases, J lost 7 bases, and 13 bases stayed unmatched. The CDR3 has 15 amino acids. The CDR3, as DNA: TGTGCCAGCACCCAGGCCGGGACAGGGAGTAGGACCCAGTACTTC. Amino acid sequence: CASTQAGTGSRTQYF.

The CDR3 sequence: CASSQELAGASYEQYF. The DNA of the CDR3 is TGCGCCAGCAGCCAGGAACTAGCGGGAGCATCCTACGAGCAGTACTTC. This chain joins TRBV4-1 and TRBJ2-7, with 11 positions matching TRBD2. V lost 3 bases to trimming and J lost 1 base; unmatched junction nucleotides: 5. Looked up from germline, CDR1 is MGHRA and CDR2 is YSYEKL. The CDR3 consists of 16 residues.